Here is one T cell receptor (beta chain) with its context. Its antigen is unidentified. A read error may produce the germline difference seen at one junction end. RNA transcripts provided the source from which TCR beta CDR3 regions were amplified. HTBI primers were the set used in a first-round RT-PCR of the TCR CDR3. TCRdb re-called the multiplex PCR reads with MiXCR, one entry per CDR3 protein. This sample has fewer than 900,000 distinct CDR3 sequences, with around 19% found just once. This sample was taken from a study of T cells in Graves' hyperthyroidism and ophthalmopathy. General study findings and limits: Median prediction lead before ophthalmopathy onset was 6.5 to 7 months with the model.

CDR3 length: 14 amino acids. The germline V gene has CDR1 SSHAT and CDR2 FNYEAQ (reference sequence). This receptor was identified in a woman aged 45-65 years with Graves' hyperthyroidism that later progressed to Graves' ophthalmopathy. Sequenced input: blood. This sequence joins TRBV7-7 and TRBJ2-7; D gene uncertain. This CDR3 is CASSLVMRRYEQYF. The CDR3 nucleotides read TGTGCTAGCAGCTTAGTTATGCGACGATACGAGCAGTACTTC.